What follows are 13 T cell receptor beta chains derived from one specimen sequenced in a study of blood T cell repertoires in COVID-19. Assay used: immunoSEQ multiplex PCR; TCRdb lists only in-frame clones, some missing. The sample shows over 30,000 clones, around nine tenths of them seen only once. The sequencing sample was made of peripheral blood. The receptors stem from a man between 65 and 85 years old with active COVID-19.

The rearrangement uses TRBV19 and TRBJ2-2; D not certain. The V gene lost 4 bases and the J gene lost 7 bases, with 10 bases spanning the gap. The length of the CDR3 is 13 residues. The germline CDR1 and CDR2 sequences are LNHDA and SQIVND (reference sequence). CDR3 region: CASSNLVGGELFF. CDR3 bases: TGTGCCAGTAGTAATCTAGTTGGCGGGGAGCTGTTTTTT.

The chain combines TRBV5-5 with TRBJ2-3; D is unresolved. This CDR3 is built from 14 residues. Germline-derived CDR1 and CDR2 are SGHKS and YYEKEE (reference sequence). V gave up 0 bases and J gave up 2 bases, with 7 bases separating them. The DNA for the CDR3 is TGTGCCAGCAGCTTGGGGAGAATCACAGATACGCAGTATTTT. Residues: CASSLGRITDTQYF.

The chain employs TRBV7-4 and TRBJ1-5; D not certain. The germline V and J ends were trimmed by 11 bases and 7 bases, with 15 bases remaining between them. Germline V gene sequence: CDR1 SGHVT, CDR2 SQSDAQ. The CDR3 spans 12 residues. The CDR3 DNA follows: TGTGCCCGATTCCTCGAGGGACAGCCCCAGCATTTT. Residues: CARFLEGQPQHF.

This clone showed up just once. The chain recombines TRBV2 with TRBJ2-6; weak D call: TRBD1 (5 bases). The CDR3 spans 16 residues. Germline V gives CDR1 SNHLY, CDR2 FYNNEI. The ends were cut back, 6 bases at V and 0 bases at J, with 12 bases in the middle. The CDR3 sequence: CASRPGPVSGANVLTF. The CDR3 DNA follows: TGTGCCAGCAGGCCAGGGCCGGTCTCTGGGGCCAACGTCCTGACTTTC. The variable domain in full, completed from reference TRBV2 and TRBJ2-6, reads EPEVTQTPSHQVTQMGQEVILRCVPISNHLYFYWYRQILGQKVEFLVSFYNNEISEKSEIFDDQFSVERPDGSNFTLKIRSTKLEDSAMYFCASRPGPVSGANVLTFGAGSRLTVL.

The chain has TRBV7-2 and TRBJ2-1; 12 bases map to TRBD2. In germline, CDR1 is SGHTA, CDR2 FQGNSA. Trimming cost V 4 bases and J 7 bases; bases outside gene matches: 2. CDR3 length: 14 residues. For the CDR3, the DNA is TGTGCCAGCAGCTCGACTAGCGGGAGAAATGAGCAGTTCTTC. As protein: CASSSTSGRNEQFF.

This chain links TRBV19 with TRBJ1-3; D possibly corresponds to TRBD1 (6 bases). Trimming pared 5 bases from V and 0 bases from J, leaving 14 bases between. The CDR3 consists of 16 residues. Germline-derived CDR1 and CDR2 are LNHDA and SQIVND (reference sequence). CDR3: CASSPRDKSSGNTIYF. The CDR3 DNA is TGTGCCAGTAGTCCCCGGGACAAATCCTCTGGAAACACCATATATTTT.

The CDR3 protein is CAISGGQVNSPLHF. The CDR3 bases are TGTGCCATCAGTGGAGGACAGGTCAATTCACCCCTCCACTTT. V is TRBV10-3 and J is TRBJ1-6, with TRBD1 matching 7 bases. CDR1 is ENHRY, CDR2 SYGVKD, per germline. The CDR3 spans 14 residues. The ends lost 4 bases at V and 7 bases at J; junction bases unmatched: 4.

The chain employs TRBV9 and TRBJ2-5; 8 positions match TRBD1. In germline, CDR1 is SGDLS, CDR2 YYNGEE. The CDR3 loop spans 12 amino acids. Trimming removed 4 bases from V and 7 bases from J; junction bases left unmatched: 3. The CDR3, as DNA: TGTGCCAGCAGCTCACAGGGGGGGACCCAGTACTTC. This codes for CASSSQGGTQYF.

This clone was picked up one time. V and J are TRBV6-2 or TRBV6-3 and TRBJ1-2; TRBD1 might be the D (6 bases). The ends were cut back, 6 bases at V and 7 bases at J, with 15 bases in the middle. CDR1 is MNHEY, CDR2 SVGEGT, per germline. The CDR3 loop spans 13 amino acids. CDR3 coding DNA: TGTGCCAGCAGCCCCACAGGGTCCGGTGGCTACACCTTC. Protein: CASSPTGSGGYTF.

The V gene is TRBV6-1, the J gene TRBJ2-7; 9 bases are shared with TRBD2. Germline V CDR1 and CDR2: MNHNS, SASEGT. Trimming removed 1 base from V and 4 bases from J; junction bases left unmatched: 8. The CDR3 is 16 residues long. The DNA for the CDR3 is TGTGCCAGCAGTGAAGGAGGTAGCGGGAGATTTTACGAGCAGTACTTC. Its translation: CASSEGGSGRFYEQYF.

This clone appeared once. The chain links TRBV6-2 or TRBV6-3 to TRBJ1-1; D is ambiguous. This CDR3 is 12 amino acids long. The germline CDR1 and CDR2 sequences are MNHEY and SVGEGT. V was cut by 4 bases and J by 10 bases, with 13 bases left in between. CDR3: CASSFAYGAAFF. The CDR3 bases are TGTGCCAGCAGTTTCGCCTACGGAGCAGCTTTCTTT.

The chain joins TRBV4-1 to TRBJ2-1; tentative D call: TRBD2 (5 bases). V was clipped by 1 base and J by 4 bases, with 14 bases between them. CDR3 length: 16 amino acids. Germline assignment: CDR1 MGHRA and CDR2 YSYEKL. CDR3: CASSQVPGSAYNEQFF. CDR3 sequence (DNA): TGCGCCAGCAGCCAAGTCCCGGGGAGCGCATACAATGAGCAGTTCTTC.

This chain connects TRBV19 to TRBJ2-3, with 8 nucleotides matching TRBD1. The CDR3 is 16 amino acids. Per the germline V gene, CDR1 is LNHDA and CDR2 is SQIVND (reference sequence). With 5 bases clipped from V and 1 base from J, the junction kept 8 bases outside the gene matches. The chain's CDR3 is CASSSPGTGRTDTQYF. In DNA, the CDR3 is TGTGCCAGTAGTTCCCCCGGGACAGGCCGCACAGATACGCAGTATTTT. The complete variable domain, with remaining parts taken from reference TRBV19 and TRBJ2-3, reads DGGITQSPKYLFRKEGQNVTLSCEQNLNHDAMYWYRQDPGQGLRLIYYSQIVNDFQKGDIAEGYSVSREKKESFPLTVTSAQKNPTAFYLCASSSPGTGRTDTQYFGPGTRLTVL.